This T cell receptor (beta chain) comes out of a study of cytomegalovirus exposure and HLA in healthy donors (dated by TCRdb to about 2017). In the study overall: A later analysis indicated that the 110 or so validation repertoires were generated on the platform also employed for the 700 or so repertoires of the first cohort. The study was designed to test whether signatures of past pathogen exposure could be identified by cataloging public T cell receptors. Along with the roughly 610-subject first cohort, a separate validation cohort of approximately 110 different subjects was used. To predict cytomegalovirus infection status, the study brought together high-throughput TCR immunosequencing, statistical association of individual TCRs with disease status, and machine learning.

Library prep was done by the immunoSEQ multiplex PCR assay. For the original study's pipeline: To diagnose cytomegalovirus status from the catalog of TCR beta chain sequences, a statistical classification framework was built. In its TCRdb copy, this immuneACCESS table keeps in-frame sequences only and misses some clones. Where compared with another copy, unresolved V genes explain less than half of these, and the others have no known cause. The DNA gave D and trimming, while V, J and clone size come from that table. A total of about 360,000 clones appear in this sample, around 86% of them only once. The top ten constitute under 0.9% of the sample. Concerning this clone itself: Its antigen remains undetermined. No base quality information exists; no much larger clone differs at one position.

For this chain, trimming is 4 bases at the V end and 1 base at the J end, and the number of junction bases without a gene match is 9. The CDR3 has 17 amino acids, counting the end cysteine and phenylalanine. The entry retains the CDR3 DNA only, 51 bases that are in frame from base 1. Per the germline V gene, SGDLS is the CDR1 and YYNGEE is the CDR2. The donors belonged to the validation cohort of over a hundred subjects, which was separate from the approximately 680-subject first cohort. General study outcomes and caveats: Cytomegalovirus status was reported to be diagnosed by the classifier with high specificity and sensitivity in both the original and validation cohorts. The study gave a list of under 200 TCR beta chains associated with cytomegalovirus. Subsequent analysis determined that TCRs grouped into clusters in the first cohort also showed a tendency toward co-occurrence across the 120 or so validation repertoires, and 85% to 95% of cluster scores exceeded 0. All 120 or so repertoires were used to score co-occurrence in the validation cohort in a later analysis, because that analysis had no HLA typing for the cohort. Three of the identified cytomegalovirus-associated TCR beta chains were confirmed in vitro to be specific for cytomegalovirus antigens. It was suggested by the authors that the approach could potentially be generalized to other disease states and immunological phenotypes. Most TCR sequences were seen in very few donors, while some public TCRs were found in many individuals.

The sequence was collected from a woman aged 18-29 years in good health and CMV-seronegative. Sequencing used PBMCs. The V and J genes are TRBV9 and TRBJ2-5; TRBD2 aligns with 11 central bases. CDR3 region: CASSTGTSGGVQETQYF. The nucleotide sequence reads TGTGCCAGCAGCACCGGGACTAGCGGAGGGGTCCAAGAGACCCAGTACTTC.